This T cell receptor beta chain was retrieved from a study of blood T cell repertoires in COVID-19. Background on the study: PBMCs, B-cell-depleted T cells, or T cells provided the cDNA or gDNA that made up the material.

This CDR3 comprises 14 residues. Germline loops: CDR1 GTSNPN, CDR2 SVGIG (reference sequence). V lost 8 bases and J lost 2; bases outside the gene matches: 6. Authors' processing steps: Nucleated cell counts were estimated from reference gene primer amplification. The protocol was immunoSEQ multiplex PCR, while the TCRdb copy is restricted to in-frame clones and leaves out a portion. Clone size and the V and J calls come from that table; the DNA yielded D and trimming. Among about 71,000 clones, 80% to 90% were seen once, and the ten largest hold 2.3%. The sample consisted of peripheral blood. The V and J genes are TRBV30 and TRBJ2-3, with 11 nucleotides matching TRBD2. The clonotype originates from a human donor in a cohort sampled during active COVID-19. CDR3 nucleotides: TGTGCCCTAACACTAGCGGGGGTCACAGATACGCAGTATTTT. Encoded protein: CALTLAGVTDTQYF.